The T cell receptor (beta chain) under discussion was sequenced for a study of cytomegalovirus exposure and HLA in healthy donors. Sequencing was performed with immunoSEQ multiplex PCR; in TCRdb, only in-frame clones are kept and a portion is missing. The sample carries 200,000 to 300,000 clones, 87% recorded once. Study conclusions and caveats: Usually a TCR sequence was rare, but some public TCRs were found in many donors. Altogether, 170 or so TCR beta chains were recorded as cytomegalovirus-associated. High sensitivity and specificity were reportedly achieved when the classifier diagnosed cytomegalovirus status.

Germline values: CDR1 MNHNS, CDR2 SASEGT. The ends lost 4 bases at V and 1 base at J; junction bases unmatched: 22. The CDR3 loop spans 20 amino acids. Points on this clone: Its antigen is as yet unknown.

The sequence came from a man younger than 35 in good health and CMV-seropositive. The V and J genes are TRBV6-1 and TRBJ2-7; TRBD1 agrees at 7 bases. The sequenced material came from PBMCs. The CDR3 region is CASSVFPGQRARDSSYEQYF. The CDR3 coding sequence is TGTGCCAGCAGTGTATTCCCGGGACAGAGGGCTAGGGACAGTTCCTACGAGCAGTACTTC.